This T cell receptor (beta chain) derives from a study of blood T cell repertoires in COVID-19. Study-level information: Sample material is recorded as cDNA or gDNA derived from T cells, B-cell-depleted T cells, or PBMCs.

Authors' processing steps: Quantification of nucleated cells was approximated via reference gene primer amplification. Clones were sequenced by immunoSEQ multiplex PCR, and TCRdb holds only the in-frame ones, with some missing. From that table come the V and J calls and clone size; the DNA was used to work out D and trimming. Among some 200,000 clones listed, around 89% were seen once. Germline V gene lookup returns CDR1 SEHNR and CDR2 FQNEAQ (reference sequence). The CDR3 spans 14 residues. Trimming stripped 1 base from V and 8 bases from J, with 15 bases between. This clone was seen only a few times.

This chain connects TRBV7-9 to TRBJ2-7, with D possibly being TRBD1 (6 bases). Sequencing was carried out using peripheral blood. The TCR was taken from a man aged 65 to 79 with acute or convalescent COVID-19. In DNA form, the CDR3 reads TGTGCCAGCAGCTTAGTTGGGGACATCTTCAAGCAGTACTTC. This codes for CASSLVGDIFKQYF.